Detailed here is one T cell receptor (beta chain). Its antigen remains unknown. This specimen comes from a study of early T cells in non-severe SARS-CoV-2 infection. Looking at the study overall: Chains were unpaired, as sequencing was done on bulk RNA from unsorted whole blood. Study-wide results and limits: Anti-spike CD8 responses were favored in VDJdb matching, and private and CD4 specificities were missed.

Individual cDNA molecules received unique molecular identifiers during library preparation. TCRdb used MiXCR to reprocess the 5' RACE reads, holding one entry per CDR3 protein. Counted here are tens of thousands of distinct CDR3 sequences, approximately 10% occurring once; the ten biggest clones make up just under 3%. Germline V gives CDR1 SGHVS, CDR2 FQNEAQ. The V and J ends lost 3 bases and 9 bases, in that order; junction bases with no gene match: 12. The CDR3 consists of 15 residues. The chain joins TRBV7-8 to TRBJ2-7; 9 bases agree with TRBD1. Sequencing was performed on whole blood, taken at baseline. This TCR derives from an adult who was a healthcare worker with PCR-confirmed SARS-CoV-2 infection or an uninfected control (not recorded which). The CDR3 spells CASSFTRDRVDGQYF. CDR3 nucleotide sequence: TGTGCCAGCAGCTTTACGCGGGACAGGGTGGACGGGCAGTACTTC.